This TCR beta chain was captured by sequencing in a study of control samples from healthy donors and cancer patients. Using immunoSEQ multiplex PCR, the repertoire was profiled, and TCRdb retains in-frame clones only, with some absent. The data show approximately 68,000 clones, over 80% seen once. There are 17 residues in the CDR3. V was clipped by 4 bases and J by 5 bases; unmatched bases: 13. CDR1 and CDR2 from the germline V gene are LGHNA and YSLEER. The chain joins TRBV4-3 to TRBJ2-5; TRBD2 matches at 10 bases. The sample taken for sequencing was blood. The sequence came from a man aged 55 to 70 in good health. The CDR3 loop is CASSRSVGVAGGETQYF. Written as DNA, the CDR3 is TGCGCCAGCAGCCGCAGCGTGGGTGTAGCGGGAGGTGAGACCCAGTACTTC.